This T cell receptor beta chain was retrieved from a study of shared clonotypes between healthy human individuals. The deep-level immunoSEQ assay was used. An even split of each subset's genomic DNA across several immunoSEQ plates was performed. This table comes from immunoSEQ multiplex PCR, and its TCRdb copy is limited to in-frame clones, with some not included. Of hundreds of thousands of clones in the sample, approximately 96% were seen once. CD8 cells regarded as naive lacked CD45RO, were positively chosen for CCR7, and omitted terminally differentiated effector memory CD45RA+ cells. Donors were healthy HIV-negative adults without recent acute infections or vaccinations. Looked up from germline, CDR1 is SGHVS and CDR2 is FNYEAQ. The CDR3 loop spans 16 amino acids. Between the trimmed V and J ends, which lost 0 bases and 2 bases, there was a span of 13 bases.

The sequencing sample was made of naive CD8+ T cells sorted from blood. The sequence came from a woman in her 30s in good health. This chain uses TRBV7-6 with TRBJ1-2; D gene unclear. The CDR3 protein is CASSLAAAGTNYGYTF. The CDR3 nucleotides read TGTGCCAGCAGCTTAGCGGCGGCAGGTACGAACTATGGCTACACCTTC.